Listed below are T cell receptor beta chains from one sample, sequenced in a study of T-cell memory formation after mild COVID-19. MiXCR, applied by TCRdb to the 5' RACE reads, yields one record per CDR3 protein. The data hold approximately 260,000 distinct CDR3 sequences, with about 17% observed a single time. Sequenced material: PBMCs or a T cell subset sorted from them (not recorded which). These receptors came from a man aged 18 to 30 who had mild COVID-19 (a few samples of this study predate the infection). Cell type and time point are not known. CDR3s leave out the opening cysteine and the closing phenylalanine or tryptophan. Fields, in order: J gene, clone size, V gene, CDR3 protein. Only part of the rows carry a size: once, few, many, or a class if the clone is expanded.

j_gene: TRBJ2-1; abundance: .; v_gene: TRBV28; CDR3aa: ASSRELAGAYNEQF
j_gene: TRBJ1-4; abundance: few; v_gene: TRBV3-1; CDR3aa: ASSQLGSTNEKLF
j_gene: TRBJ2-5; abundance: .; v_gene: TRBV7-2; CDR3aa: ASSRRTSGLGETQY
j_gene: TRBJ2-6; abundance: .; v_gene: TRBV19; CDR3aa: ATSRGSGANVLT
j_gene: TRBJ2-2; abundance: .; v_gene: TRBV4-2; CDR3aa: ASSPGPPGVNTGELF
j_gene: TRBJ2-3; abundance: .; v_gene: TRBV5-1; CDR3aa: ASSLASGELDTQY
j_gene: TRBJ2-3; abundance: .; v_gene: TRBV3-1; CDR3aa: ASSRLPGGEDTQY
j_gene: TRBJ1-1; abundance: many; v_gene: TRBV23-1; CDR3aa: ASSREMNTEAF
j_gene: TRBJ2-3; abundance: .; v_gene: TRBV6-1; CDR3aa: ASGGGYASTDTQY
j_gene: TRBJ2-7; abundance: .; v_gene: TRBV4-2; CDR3aa: ASSQGGALSYEQY
j_gene: TRBJ1-5; abundance: .; v_gene: TRBV28; CDR3aa: ASSPRGTGTHQPQH
j_gene: TRBJ1-2; abundance: many; v_gene: TRBV7-8; CDR3aa: ASSPWGRDYGYT
j_gene: TRBJ2-5; abundance: many; v_gene: TRBV4-2; CDR3aa: ASSPTTGRETQY
j_gene: TRBJ1-1; abundance: few; v_gene: TRBV5-1; CDR3aa: ASSLGGDLTEAF
j_gene: TRBJ1-4; abundance: .; v_gene: TRBV24-1; CDR3aa: ATSDTGTNTKLF
j_gene: TRBJ2-7; abundance: few; v_gene: TRBV5-5; CDR3aa: ASSLDGTDE
j_gene: TRBJ1-2; abundance: .; v_gene: TRBV20-1; CDR3aa: SASRPGAYGYT
j_gene: TRBJ2-3; abundance: .; v_gene: TRBV28; CDR3aa: ASSFRRITDTQY
j_gene: TRBJ2-7; abundance: many; v_gene: TRBV7-2; CDR3aa: ASSFDRARSYEQY
j_gene: TRBJ1-5; abundance: .; v_gene: TRBV28; CDR3aa: ASSLTFGGSNQPQH
j_gene: TRBJ2-1; abundance: .; v_gene: TRBV11-2; CDR3aa: ASSPRASGVNEQF
j_gene: TRBJ2-3; abundance: few; v_gene: TRBV7-9; CDR3aa: ASSLGRMASGGDTQY
j_gene: TRBJ2-5; abundance: few; v_gene: TRBV7-2; CDR3aa: ASSSPPGGAGETQY
j_gene: TRBJ2-7; abundance: few; v_gene: TRBV4-1; CDR3aa: ASSQGLTIYEQY
j_gene: TRBJ2-3; abundance: many; v_gene: TRBV20-1; CDR3aa: SARTSGGADTQY
j_gene: TRBJ1-2; abundance: .; v_gene: TRBV7-2; CDR3aa: ASTISRDYYGYT
j_gene: TRBJ2-7; abundance: many; v_gene: TRBV7-2; CDR3aa: ASSSTGNEQY
j_gene: TRBJ2-2; abundance: few; v_gene: TRBV12-3/TRBV12-4; CDR3aa: ASSYSGGFGELF
j_gene: TRBJ1-2; abundance: few; v_gene: TRBV20-1; CDR3aa: SARAQGGYGYT
j_gene: TRBJ1-4; abundance: many; v_gene: TRBV20-1; CDR3aa: SARDRGGGEKLF
j_gene: TRBJ1-6; abundance: .; v_gene: TRBV5-1; CDR3aa: ASSWGQGGSYNSPLH
j_gene: TRBJ1-1; abundance: few; v_gene: TRBV18; CDR3aa: ASSLEGVSTEAF
j_gene: TRBJ2-7; abundance: .; v_gene: TRBV12-3/TRBV12-4; CDR3aa: ASSLDSNSYEQY
j_gene: TRBJ1-1; abundance: .; v_gene: TRBV7-8; CDR3aa: ASSPPYRIEAF
j_gene: TRBJ2-3; abundance: .; v_gene: TRBV24-1; CDR3aa: ATSDWGGAVDTQY
j_gene: TRBJ1-2; abundance: .; v_gene: TRBV4-1; CDR3aa: ASSQGMSNYGYT
j_gene: TRBJ2-5; abundance: .; v_gene: TRBV7-3; CDR3aa: ASSLTQQETQY
j_gene: TRBJ1-6; abundance: many; v_gene: TRBV28; CDR3aa: ASRAGQNSPLH
j_gene: TRBJ2-1; abundance: .; v_gene: TRBV6-5; CDR3aa: ASSSRDSSAYEQF
j_gene: TRBJ2-3; abundance: .; v_gene: TRBV20-1; CDR3aa: SAEDRSTDTQY
j_gene: TRBJ1-6; abundance: .; v_gene: TRBV5-1; CDR3aa: ASSPRGDRISRDDSPLH
j_gene: TRBJ2-5; abundance: many; v_gene: TRBV5-1; CDR3aa: ASSLGQGLIETQY
j_gene: TRBJ2-4; abundance: .; v_gene: TRBV7-8; CDR3aa: ASSLTVIDIQY
j_gene: TRBJ1-1; abundance: .; v_gene: TRBV5-1; CDR3aa: ASSLDMGTTAEAF
j_gene: TRBJ2-3; abundance: .; v_gene: TRBV7-9; CDR3aa: ASSTTGLDTQY
j_gene: TRBJ2-3; abundance: many; v_gene: TRBV4-3; CDR3aa: ASSQDSGSYTDTQY
j_gene: TRBJ1-2; abundance: .; v_gene: TRBV4-1; CDR3aa: ASSQVFAGRRYGYT
j_gene: TRBJ2-7; abundance: few; v_gene: TRBV6-5; CDR3aa: ASSRQAVSSYEQY
j_gene: TRBJ1-6; abundance: few; v_gene: TRBV28; CDR3aa: ASLEGAGYNSPLH
j_gene: TRBJ2-2; abundance: few; v_gene: TRBV7-6; CDR3aa: ASSPRGLAGNTGELF
j_gene: TRBJ2-1; abundance: .; v_gene: TRBV15; CDR3aa: ATSRGGLENNEQF